This T cell receptor (beta chain) comes out of a study of blood T cells in healthy people across ages. Study summary: Capture by template switching was about one barcoded beta molecule per two T cells.

A second PCR, run for about 7 to 11 cycles, used a sample-barcoded 5' primer plus a J-beta primer mix. A template-switch adaptor with 12 random nucleotides tagged each cDNA molecule. From the 5' RACE reads, TCRdb called clonotypes with MiXCR, one entry per CDR3 protein. Found here are about 640,000 distinct CDR3 sequences, around 41% of them singletons; the top ten hold about 32%. Every sample gave at least 5 micrograms of total RNA when it was extracted. Study-wide results and caveats: Both naive CD4+ cell counts and diversity were greater in long-lived donors than in aged donors.

On this clonotype: Antigen unknown.

Germline CDR1 is SGHTA and CDR2 is FQGNSA. The J segment lost 6 bases and the V segment lost 2 bases, leaving 8 bases of the junction unmatched. The CDR3 runs to 15 residues. The sample consisted of blood. The chain joins TRBV7-2 to TRBJ2-3, with 7 bases lining up with TRBD1. The receptor was isolated from a man of 80 years or more in good health. In DNA, the CDR3 is TGTGCCAGCAGCTTATGGCAGGGGGAAAGGGATACGCAGTATTTT. It encodes CASSLWQGERDTQYF.